This T cell receptor (beta chain) was found in a study of blood T cell repertoires in COVID-19. Looking at the study overall: Spain, Italy and the United States supplied samples that represented acute and convalescent COVID-19. T cells, B-cell-depleted T cells, or PBMCs provided the cDNA or gDNA that served as material.

This clone was seen only once. Methods used by the authors: The assay estimated nucleated cells by amplifying reference gene primers. Clones were sequenced by immunoSEQ multiplex PCR, and TCRdb holds only the in-frame ones, with some missing. For V, J and clone size, that table is used; D and trimming come from the DNA. The sample carries over 200,000 clones, around 82% recorded once. The CDR3 consists of 11 residues. V was shortened by 7 bases and J by 6 bases, with 9 bases between the two germline ends. In germline, CDR1 is SGDLS, CDR2 YYNGEE. This TCR came from a woman in her forties with active or convalescent COVID-19. The sample comprised peripheral blood. This sequence joins TRBV9 and TRBJ2-3; TRBD2 is a possible D gene (5 bases). This CDR3 reads CASAGADTQYF. CDR3 coding DNA: TGTGCCAGCGCGGGTGCGGATACGCAGTATTTT.